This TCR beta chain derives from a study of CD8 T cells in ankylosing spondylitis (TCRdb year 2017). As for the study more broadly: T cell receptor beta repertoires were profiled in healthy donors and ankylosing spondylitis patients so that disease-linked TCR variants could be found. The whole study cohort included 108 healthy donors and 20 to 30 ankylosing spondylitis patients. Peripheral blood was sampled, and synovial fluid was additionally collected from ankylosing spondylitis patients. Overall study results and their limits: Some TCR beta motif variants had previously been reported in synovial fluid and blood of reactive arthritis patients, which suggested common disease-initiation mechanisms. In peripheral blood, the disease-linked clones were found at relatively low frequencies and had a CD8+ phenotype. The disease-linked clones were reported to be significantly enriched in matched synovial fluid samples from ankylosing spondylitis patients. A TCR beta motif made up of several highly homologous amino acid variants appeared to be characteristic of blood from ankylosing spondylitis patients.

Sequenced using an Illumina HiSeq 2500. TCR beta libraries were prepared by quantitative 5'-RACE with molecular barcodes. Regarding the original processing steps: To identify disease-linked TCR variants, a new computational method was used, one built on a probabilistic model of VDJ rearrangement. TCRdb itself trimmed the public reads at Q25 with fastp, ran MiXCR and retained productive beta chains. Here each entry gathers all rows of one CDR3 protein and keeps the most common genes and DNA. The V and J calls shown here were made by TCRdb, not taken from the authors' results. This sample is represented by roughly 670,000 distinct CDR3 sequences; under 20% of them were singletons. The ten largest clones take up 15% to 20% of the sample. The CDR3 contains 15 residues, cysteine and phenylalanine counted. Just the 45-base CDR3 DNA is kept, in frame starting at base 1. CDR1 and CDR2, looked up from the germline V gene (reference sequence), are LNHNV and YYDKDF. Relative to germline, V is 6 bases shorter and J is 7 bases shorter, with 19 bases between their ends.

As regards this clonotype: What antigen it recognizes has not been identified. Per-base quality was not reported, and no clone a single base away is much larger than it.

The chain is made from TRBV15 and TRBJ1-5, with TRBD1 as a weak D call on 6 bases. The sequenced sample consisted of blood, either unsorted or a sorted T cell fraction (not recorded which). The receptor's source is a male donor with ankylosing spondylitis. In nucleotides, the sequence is TGTGCCACCAGGAGAACAGGGCGAGAGGGACAGCCCCAGCATTTT. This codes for CATRRTGREGQPQHF.